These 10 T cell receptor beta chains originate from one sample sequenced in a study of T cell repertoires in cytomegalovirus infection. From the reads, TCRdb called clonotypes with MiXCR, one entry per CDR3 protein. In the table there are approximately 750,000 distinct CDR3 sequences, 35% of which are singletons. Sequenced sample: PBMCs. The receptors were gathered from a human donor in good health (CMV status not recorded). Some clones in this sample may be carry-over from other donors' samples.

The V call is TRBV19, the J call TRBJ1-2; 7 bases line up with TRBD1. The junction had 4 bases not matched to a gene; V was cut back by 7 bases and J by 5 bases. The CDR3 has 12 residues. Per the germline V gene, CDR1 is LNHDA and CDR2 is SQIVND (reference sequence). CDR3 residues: CASNEGAYGYTF. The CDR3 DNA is TGTGCCAGTAATGAGGGGGCTTATGGCTACACCTTC.

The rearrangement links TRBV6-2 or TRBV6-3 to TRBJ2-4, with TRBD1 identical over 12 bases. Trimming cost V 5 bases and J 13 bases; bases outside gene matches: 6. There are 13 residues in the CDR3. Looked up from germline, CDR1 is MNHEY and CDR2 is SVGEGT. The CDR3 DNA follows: TGTGCCAGCAGTAGGGGACAGGGGGCCGTCCAGTACTTC. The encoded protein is CASSRGQGAVQYF.

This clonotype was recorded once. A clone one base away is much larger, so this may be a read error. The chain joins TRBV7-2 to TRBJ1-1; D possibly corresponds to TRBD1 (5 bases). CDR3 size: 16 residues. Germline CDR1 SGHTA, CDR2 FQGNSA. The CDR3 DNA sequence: TGTGCCAGCAGCTTAGCTGGGGCAGGGCGGTACACTGACGCTTTCTTT. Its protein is CASSLAGAGRYTDAFF.

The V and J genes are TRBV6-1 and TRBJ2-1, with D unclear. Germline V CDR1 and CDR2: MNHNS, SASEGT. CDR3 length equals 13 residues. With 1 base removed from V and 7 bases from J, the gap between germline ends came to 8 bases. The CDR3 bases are TGTGCCAGCAGTGAAGAATGGGCGAATGAGCAGTTCTTC. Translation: CASSEEWANEQFF.

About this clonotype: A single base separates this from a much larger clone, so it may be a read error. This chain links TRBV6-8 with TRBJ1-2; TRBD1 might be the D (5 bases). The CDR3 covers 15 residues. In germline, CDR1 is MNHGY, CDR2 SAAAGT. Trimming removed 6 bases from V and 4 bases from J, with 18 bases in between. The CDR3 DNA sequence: TGTGCCAGCAGGGAGGGCGCCCTTGGGGGCTATGGCTACACCTTC. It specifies CASREGALGGYGYTF.

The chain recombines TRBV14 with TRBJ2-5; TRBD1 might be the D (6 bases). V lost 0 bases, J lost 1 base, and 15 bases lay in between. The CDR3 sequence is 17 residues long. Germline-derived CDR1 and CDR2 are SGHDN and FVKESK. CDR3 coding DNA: TGTGCCAGCAGCCAAGATAGAGCGGACAGATCCCAAGAGACCCAGTACTTC. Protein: CASSQDRADRSQETQYF.

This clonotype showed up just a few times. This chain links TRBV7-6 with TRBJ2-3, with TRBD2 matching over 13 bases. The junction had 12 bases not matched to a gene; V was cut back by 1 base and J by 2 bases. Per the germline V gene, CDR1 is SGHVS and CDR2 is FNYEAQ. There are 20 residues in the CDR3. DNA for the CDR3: TGTGCCAGCAGCTTAGTGGGTGGAGGACTAGCGGGGGCCCACACAGATACGCAGTATTTT. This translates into CASSLVGGGLAGAHTDTQYF.

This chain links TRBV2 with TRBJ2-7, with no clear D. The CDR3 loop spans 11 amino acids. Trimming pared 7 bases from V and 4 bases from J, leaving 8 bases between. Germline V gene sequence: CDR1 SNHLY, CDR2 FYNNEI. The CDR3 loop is CASNVEYEQYF. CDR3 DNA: TGTGCCAGCAACGTGGAATACGAGCAGTACTTC. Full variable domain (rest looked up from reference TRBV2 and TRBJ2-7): EPEVTQTPSHQVTQMGQEVILRCVPISNHLYFYWYRQILGQKVEFLVSFYNNEISEKSEIFDDQFSVERPDGSNFTLKIRSTKLEDSAMYFCASNVEYEQYFGPGTRLTVT.

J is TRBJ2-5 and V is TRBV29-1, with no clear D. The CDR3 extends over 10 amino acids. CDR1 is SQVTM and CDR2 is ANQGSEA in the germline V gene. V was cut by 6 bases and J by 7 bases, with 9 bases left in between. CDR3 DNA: TGCAGCGTAGACAAGGGGACCCAGTACTTC. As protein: CSVDKGTQYF.

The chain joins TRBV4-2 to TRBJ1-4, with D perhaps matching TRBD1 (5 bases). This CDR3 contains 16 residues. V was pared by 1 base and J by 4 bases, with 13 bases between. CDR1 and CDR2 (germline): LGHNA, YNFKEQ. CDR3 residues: CASSQAVREHNEKLFF. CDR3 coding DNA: TGTGCCAGCAGCCAAGCTGTCAGGGAGCATAATGAAAAACTGTTTTTT.